This is a list of T cell receptor beta chains from one sample in a study of OX40 agonist ivuxolimab in advanced cancers. Generated by immunoSEQ multiplex PCR, the TCRdb table keeps only in-frame clones and is missing some. The table lists approximately 80,000 clones, 80% to 90% of them singletons. The source material was CD4+ or CD8+ T cells sorted from blood, sampled in a trial of the OX40 agonist ivuxolimab. These receptors originate from an adult with an advanced solid tumor such as melanoma, head and neck, liver or kidney cancer. Each CDR3 is given with its conserved first and last residue. A D gene is named only where the DNA matches it firmly. For some rows the clone size is stated as once, few or many, or as a class when expanded; others skip it.

d_call: .
j_call: TRBJ1-1
clone_size: .
v_call: TRBV4-1
cdr3_nt: TGCGCCAGCAGCCAAACCCTCGCCGCCAGGGGGAACACTGAAGCTTTCTTT
cdr3_aa: CASSQTLAARGNTEAFF

d_call: .
j_call: TRBJ1-5
clone_size: .
v_call: TRBV7-2
cdr3_nt: TGTGCCAGCAGCCTCAGCTGGGATCAGCCCCAGCATTTT
cdr3_aa: CASSLSWDQPQHF

d_call: .
j_call: TRBJ1-2
clone_size: .
v_call: TRBV6-5
cdr3_nt: TGTGCCAGCAGTTACGACAGGCACTATGGCTACACCTTC
cdr3_aa: CASSYDRHYGYTF

d_call: .
j_call: TRBJ2-1
clone_size: .
v_call: TRBV19
cdr3_nt: TGTGCCAGTAGTACCCTAGGCTACAATGAGCAGTTCTTC
cdr3_aa: CASSTLGYNEQFF

d_call: .
j_call: TRBJ1-3
clone_size: .
v_call: TRBV11-2
cdr3_nt: TGTGCCAGCAGCGTCGACATCTTCTCTGGAAACACCATATATTTT
cdr3_aa: CASSVDIFSGNTIYF

d_call: TRBD1
j_call: TRBJ1-1
clone_size: .
v_call: TRBV2
cdr3_nt: TGTGCCAGCAGTCAAGAACAGGGGAAGAGGACTGAAGCTTTCTTT
cdr3_aa: CASSQEQGKRTEAFF

d_call: TRBD2
j_call: TRBJ2-3
clone_size: .
v_call: TRBV27
cdr3_nt: TGTGCCAGCAGTAAAATACTAGCGGGGGGCCTAGATACGCAGTATTTT
cdr3_aa: CASSKILAGGLDTQYF

d_call: .
j_call: TRBJ1-1
clone_size: few
v_call: TRBV9
cdr3_nt: TGTGCCAGCAGCGTAGAGGGTGGGCAAGGCACTGAAGCTTTCTTT
cdr3_aa: CASSVEGGQGTEAFF

d_call: .
j_call: TRBJ1-2
clone_size: .
v_call: TRBV5-1
cdr3_nt: TGCGCCAGCAGACAGGGAACGGGGAGTGGCTACACCTTC
cdr3_aa: CASRQGTGSGYTF

d_call: .
j_call: TRBJ2-1
clone_size: .
v_call: TRBV5-1
cdr3_nt: TGCGCCAGCAGCTTTAGGGCAGGTAACAACAATGAGCAGTTCTTC
cdr3_aa: CASSFRAGNNNEQFF

d_call: .
j_call: TRBJ1-1
clone_size: .
v_call: TRBV2
cdr3_nt: TGTGCCAGCCGGACGGAGAACACTGAAGCTTTCTTT
cdr3_aa: CASRTENTEAFF

d_call: .
j_call: TRBJ2-4
clone_size: .
v_call: TRBV2
cdr3_nt: TGTGCCAGCAGTGAATCGACTACCAAAAACATTCAGTACTTC
cdr3_aa: CASSESTTKNIQYF

d_call: .
j_call: TRBJ2-5
clone_size: .
v_call: TRBV7-8
cdr3_nt: TGTGCCAGCAGCTTAGGTAACCAAGAGACCCAGTACTTC
cdr3_aa: CASSLGNQETQYF

d_call: .
j_call: TRBJ2-1
clone_size: .
v_call: TRBV2
cdr3_nt: TGTGCCAGCAGTGAAAGGCTGTCAATCGGCCGGAATGAGCAGTTCTTC
cdr3_aa: CASSERLSIGRNEQFF

d_call: .
j_call: TRBJ1-2
clone_size: .
v_call: TRBV5-1
cdr3_nt: TGCGCCAGCAGCCCGAGTACAGCTAACTATGGCTACACCTTC
cdr3_aa: CASSPSTANYGYTF

d_call: .
j_call: TRBJ2-5
clone_size: .
v_call: TRBV7-2
cdr3_nt: TGTGCCAGCAGCCTCAAAGAGACCCAGTACTTC
cdr3_aa: CASSLKETQYF

d_call: TRBD1
j_call: TRBJ1-5
clone_size: .
v_call: TRBV25-1
cdr3_nt: TGTGCCAGCAGGGGACAGGGCCATCAGCCCCAGCATTTT
cdr3_aa: CASRGQGHQPQHF

d_call: TRBD1
j_call: TRBJ1-2
clone_size: .
v_call: TRBV10-3
cdr3_nt: TGTGCCATCAGCGCCGGGGACAGGGGCTATGGCTACACCTTC
cdr3_aa: CAISAGDRGYGYTF

d_call: .
j_call: TRBJ2-1
clone_size: .
v_call: TRBV5-1
cdr3_nt: TGCGCCAGCAGCTTGGCCTCGGCAACCTACAATGAGCAGTTCTTC
cdr3_aa: CASSLASATYNEQFF